This TCR beta chain emerged from a study of blood T cells in healthy people across ages. Study-level information: Every two T cells gave about one barcoded beta molecule via template switching.

This clonotype was seen many times. Its specificity is unknown. A sample-barcoded 5' primer and a J-beta primer mix were used in a second PCR of roughly 6 to 11 cycles. TCRdb re-called the 5' RACE reads through MiXCR, storing one row per CDR3 protein. The sample carries approximately 810,000 distinct CDR3 sequences, more than 25% recorded once. CDR3 size: 16 residues. Trimming took 4 bases from V and 1 from J, leaving 14 bases between them. Germline V gene lookup returns CDR1 SQVTM and CDR2 ANQGSEA. Study-level results: More naive CD4+ cells and higher diversity marked long-lived donors relative to aged donors.

The chain couples TRBV29-1 to TRBJ2-6; D gene uncertain. This TCR derives from an elderly woman in good health. The sample taken for sequencing was blood. The CDR3 DNA sequence: TGCAGCGTTGTAACGGGCAAATTATCTGGGGCCAACGTCCTGACTTTC. Amino acids: CSVVTGKLSGANVLTF.